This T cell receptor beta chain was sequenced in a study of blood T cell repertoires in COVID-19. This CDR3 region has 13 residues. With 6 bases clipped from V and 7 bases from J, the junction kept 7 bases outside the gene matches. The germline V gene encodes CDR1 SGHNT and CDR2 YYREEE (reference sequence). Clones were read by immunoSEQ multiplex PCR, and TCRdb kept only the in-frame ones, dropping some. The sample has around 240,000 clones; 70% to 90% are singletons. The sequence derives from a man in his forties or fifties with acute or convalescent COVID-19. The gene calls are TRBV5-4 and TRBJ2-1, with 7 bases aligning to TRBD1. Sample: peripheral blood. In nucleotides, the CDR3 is TGTGCCAGCACTAGGGACAGTACTAATGAGCAGTTCTTC. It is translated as CASTRDSTNEQFF.